This TCR beta chain was sequenced in a study of identical twins. Findings of the study overall: Donors were not followed over many years; analysis was cross-sectional. For out-of-frame alpha sequences shared by twins, low generation probability was in excess.

Comments on this clonotype: Its antigen is undetermined.

With no exceptions, donors were healthy Caucasians. The CDR3 is 15 amino acids. V shed 5 bases and J shed 0 bases, with 12 bases lying between them. Germline-derived CDR1 and CDR2 are SGHAT and FQNNGV. After template switching added a universal primer site, the resulting cDNA carried unique molecular identifiers. TCRdb processed the 5' RACE reads anew with MiXCR; each CDR3 protein has one entry. The sample contains approximately 1.8 million distinct CDR3 sequences, about 31% of which appear only once. The source is a newborn girl in good health. Source material: cord blood. The chain links TRBV11-2 to TRBJ2-3; D gene ambiguous. This CDR3 reads CASSPSSLSTDTQYF. CDR3 nucleotides: TGTGCCAGCAGCCCGAGTAGCCTTAGCACAGATACGCAGTATTTT.